This TCR beta chain originates from a study of blood T cell repertoires in COVID-19. About the study: The United States, Italy and Spain supplied acute and convalescent COVID-19 samples.

Here immunoSEQ multiplex PCR was the method, and the copy in TCRdb shows in-frame clones only, minus some. The sample records tens of thousands of clones, roughly 90% being singletons. Germline CDR1 LGHNA, CDR2 YNFKEQ. CDR3 size: 16 residues. V was clipped by 3 bases and J by 1 base; unmatched bases: 5. The source material was peripheral blood. This TCR came from a human donor with active COVID-19. The donor label of this sample is uncertain. This chain connects TRBV4-2 to TRBJ1-4; 7 bases are a match to TRBD1. DNA for the CDR3: TGTGCCAGCAGCCAGGCCGACAGGGTAACTAATGAAAAACTGTTTTTT. Encoded protein: CASSQADRVTNEKLFF.